This T cell receptor beta chain originates from a study of CD8 T cells in ankylosing spondylitis. Regarding the study as a whole: Significantly higher representation of disease-linked clones was reported for matched ankylosing spondylitis synovial fluid.

TCRdb processed the 5' RACE reads anew with MiXCR; each CDR3 protein has one entry. The sample has just over 300,000 distinct CDR3 sequences, roughly 20% seen once. V was shortened by 5 bases and J by 1 base, with 10 bases between the two germline ends. Germline assignment: CDR1 SGHVS and CDR2 FQNEAQ. There are 14 residues in the CDR3. This clonotype was counted between two and nine times. Its antigen is undetermined. The chain links TRBV7-8 to TRBJ2-3; D is possibly TRBD1 or TRBD2 (5 bases each). This receptor was identified in a female donor with ankylosing spondylitis or in good health (not recorded which). Sequencing was performed on blood, either unsorted or a sorted T cell fraction (not recorded which). For the CDR3, the DNA is TGTGCCAGCAGCCCGGTGGGGGGCACAGATACGCAGTATTTT. Its protein product is CASSPVGGTDTQYF.